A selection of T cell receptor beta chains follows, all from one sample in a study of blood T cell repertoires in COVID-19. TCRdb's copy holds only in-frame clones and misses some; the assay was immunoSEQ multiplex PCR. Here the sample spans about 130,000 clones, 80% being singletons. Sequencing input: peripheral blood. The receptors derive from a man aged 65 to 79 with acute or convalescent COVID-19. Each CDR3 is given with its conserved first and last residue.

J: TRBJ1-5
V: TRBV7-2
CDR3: CASSSGLGNQPQHF

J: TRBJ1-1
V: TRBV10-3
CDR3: CAISESRGTEAFF

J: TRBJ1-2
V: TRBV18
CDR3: CASSQGGNYGYTF

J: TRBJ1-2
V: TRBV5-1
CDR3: CASRGAYRGRSDGYTF

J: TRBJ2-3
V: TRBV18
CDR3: CASSPRRAGSITDTQYF

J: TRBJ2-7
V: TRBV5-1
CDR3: CASSLTGTGGYEQYF

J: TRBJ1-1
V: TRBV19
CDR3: CASTKTSGTEAFF

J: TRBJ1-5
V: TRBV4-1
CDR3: CASSQDVGALDNQPQHF

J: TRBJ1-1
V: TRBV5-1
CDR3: CASSRGMNTEAFF

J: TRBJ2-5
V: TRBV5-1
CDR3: CASSYGLAGQETQYF

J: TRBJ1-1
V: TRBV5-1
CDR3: CASSLGAEAFF

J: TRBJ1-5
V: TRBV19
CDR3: CASSISPGYSNQPQHF

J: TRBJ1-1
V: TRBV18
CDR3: CASSPTREMNTEAFF